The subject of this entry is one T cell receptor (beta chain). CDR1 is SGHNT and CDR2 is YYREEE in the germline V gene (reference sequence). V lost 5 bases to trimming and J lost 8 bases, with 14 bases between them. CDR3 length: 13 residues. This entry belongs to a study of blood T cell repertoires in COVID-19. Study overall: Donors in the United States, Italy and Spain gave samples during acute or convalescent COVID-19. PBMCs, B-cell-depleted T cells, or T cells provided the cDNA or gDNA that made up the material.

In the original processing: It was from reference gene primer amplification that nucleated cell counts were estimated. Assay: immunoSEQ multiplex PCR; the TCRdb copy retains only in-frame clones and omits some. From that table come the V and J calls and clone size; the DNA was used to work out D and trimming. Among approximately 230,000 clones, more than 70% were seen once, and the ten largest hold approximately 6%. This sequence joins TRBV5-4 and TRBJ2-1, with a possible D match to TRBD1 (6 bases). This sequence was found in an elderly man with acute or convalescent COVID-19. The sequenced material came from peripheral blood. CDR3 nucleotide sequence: TGTGCCAGCAGGCCACAGGGTGGCGATGAGCAGTTCTTC. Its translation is CASRPQGGDEQFF.